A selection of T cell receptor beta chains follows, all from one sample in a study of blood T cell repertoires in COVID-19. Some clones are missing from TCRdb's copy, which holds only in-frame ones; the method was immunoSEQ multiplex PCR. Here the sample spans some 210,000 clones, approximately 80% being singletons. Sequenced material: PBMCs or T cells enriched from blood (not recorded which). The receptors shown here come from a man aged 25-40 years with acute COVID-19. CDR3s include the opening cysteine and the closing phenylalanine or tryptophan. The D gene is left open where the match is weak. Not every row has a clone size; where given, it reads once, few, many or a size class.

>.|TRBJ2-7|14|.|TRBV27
TGTGCCAGCAGTCCCCATGACAGAACCTACGAGCAGTACTTC
CASSPHDRTYEQYF
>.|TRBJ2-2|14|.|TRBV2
TGTGCCAGCAAGGGGTTAGGGGGACCGGGGGAGCTGTTTTTT
CASKGLGGPGELFF
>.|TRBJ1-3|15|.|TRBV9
TGTGCCAGCAGCGCCTTGACAGCCGATGGAAACACCATATATTTT
CASSALTADGNTIYF
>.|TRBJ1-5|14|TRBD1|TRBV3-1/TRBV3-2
TGTGCCAGCAGTCCCGGACAGGGGCGCCGGCCCCAGCATTTT
CASSPGQGRRPQHF
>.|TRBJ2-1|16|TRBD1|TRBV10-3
TGTGCCATCAGCCCGCTGCGACAGGGTGGGATGAATGAGCAGTTCTTC
CAISPLRQGGMNEQFF
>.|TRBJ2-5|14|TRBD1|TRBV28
TGTGCCAGCGCGACAGGGGCGAGGAAAGAGACCCAGTACTTC
CASATGARKETQYF
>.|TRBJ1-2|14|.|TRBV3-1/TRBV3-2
TGTGCCAGCAGCCAAGAACTGGGCTACTATGGCTACACCTTC
CASSQELGYYGYTF
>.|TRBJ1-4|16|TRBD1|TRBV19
TGTGCCAGTAGGCCCCTAACCAACACAGGGGTGGAAAAACTGTTTTTT
CASRPLTNTGVEKLFF
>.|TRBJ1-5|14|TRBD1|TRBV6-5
TGTGCCAGCAGTCGAGAGGAGGGGGCGCAGCCCCAGCATTTT
CASSREEGAQPQHF
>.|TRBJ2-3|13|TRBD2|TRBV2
TGTGCCAGCAGGGATAGCGGGGTAAATACGCAGTATTTT
CASRDSGVNTQYF
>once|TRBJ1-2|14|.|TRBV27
TGTGCCAGCAGTTTAAACGGGGGGCTTTATGGCTACACCTTC
CASSLNGGLYGYTF
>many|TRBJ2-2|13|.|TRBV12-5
TGTGCTAGTGGTTTGCCGTTCCCGGGAGAGCTGTTTTTT
CASGLPFPGELFF
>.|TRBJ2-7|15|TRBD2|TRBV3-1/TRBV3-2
TGTGCCAGCAGTCTCAGACTAGCGGGGGGGCTCGGGCAGTACTTC
CASSLRLAGGLGQYF
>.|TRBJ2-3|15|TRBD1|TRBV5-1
TGCGCCAGCAGCTTGGAGGGGGCTAGCACAGATACGCAGTATTTT
CASSLEGASTDTQYF
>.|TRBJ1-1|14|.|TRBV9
TGTGCCAGCAGCCTTCAGGGGTGGGACACTGAAGCTTTCTTT
CASSLQGWDTEAFF
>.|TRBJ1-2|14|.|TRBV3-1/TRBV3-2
TGTGCCAGCAGCCAGTACGGGGGGCGCAGGGGCTACACCTTC
CASSQYGGRRGYTF
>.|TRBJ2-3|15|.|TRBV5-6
TGTGCCAGCAGCCCGCCGGGGGTCGGAGTAAATACGCAGTATTTT
CASSPPGVGVNTQYF
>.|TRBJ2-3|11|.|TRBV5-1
TGCGCCAGCAGCGCGGCGGATACGCAGTATTTT
CASSAADTQYF
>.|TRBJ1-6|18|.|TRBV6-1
TGTGCCAGCAGTGAACGCGCAGGTCCCGTCTCCTATAATTCACCCCTCCACTTT
CASSERAGPVSYNSPLHF
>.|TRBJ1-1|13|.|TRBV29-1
TGCAGCGTCGAGACAGGCGTGAACACTGAAGCTTTCTTT
CSVETGVNTEAFF
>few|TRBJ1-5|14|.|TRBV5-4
TGTGCCAGCAGCCAGAGTGGACAGTTTCAGCCCCAGCATTTT
CASSQSGQFQPQHF
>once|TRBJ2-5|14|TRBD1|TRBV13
TGTGCCAGCAGCTATGGGACAGTTCAAGAGACCCAGTACTTC
CASSYGTVQETQYF
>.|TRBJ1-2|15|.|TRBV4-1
TGCGCCAGCAGCCAAGAACGGCCAGGTCCCCTGGGCTACACCTTC
CASSQERPGPLGYTF
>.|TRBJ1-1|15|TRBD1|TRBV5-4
TGTGCCAGCAGCTTTACAGGGGGCGCGGACACTGAAGCTTTCTTT
CASSFTGGADTEAFF
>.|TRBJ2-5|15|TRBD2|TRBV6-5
TGTGCCAGCAGTTACTCCGGGGGGAACCAAGAGACCCAGTACTTC
CASSYSGGNQETQYF